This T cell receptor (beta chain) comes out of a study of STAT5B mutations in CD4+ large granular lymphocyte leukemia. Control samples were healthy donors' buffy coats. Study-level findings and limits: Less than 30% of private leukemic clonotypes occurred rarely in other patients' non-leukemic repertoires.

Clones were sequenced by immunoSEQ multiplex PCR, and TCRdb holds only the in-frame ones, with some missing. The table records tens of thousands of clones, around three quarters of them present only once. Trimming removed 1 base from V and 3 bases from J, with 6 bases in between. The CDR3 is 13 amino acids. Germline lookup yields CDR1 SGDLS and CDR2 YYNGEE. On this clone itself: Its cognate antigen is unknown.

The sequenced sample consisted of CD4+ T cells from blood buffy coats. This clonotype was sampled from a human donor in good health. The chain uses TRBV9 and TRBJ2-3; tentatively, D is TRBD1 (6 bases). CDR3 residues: CASSVTGTDTQYF. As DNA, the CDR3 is TGTGCCAGCAGCGTAACAGGGACAGATACGCAGTATTTT. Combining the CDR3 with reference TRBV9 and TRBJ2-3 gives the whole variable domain DSGVTQTPKHLITATGQRVTLRCSPRSGDLSVYWYQQSLDQGLQFLIQYYNGEERAKGNILERFSAQQFPDLHSELNLSSLELGDSALYFCASSVTGTDTQYFGPGTRLTVL.